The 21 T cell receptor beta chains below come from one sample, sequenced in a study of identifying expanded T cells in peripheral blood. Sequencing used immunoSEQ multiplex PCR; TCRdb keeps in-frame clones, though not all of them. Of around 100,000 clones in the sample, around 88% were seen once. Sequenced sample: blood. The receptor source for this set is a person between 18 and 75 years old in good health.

The CDR3 bases are TGTGCCAGCAGCGTAGGTTACAACAGAGACACCGGGGAGCTGTTTTTT. The encoded protein is CASSVGYNRDTGELFF. V gene TRBV9 combines with J gene TRBJ2-2; D gene uncertain. Trimming took 0 bases from V and 3 from J, leaving 12 bases between them. Per germline, CDR1 SGDLS and CDR2 YYNGEE. The CDR3 sequence is 16 residues long.

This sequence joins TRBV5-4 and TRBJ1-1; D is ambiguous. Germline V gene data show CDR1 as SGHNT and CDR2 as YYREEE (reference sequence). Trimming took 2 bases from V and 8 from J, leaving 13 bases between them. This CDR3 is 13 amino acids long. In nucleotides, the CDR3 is TGTGCCAGCAGCTTCCAATCCTCGGGGGAAGCTTTCTTT. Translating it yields CASSFQSSGEAFF.

The CDR3 region has the DNA TGTGCCGGAAAGACAGGGGCTGAAGCTTTCTTT. The encoded protein is CAGKTGAEAFF. The gene calls are TRBV6-1 and TRBJ1-1; TRBD1 matches at 8 bases. V shed 11 bases and J 6 bases; nucleotides not matched to a gene: 5. Germline CDR1 and CDR2: MNHNS and SASEGT. The CDR3 is 11 amino acids.

The CDR3 DNA follows: TGCGCCAGCAGCCAAGATCGAAACACTGAAGCTTTCTTT. Its protein product is CASSQDRNTEAFF. This chain connects TRBV4-3 to TRBJ1-1; D not resolved. With 0 bases removed from V and 2 bases from J, the gap between germline ends came to 4 bases. The CDR3 spans 13 residues. Germline loops: CDR1 LGHNA, CDR2 YSLEER.

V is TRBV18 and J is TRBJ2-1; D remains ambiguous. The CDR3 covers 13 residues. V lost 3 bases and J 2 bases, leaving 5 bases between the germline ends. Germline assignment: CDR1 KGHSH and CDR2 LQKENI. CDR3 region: CASSPGPYNEQFF. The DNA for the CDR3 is TGTGCCAGCTCACCGGGCCCCTACAATGAGCAGTTCTTC.

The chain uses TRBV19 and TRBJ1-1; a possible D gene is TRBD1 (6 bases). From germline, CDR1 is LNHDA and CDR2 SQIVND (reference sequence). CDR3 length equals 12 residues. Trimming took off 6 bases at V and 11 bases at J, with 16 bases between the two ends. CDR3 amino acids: CASRWGPMEAFF. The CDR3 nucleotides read TGTGCCAGTAGATGGGGGCCGATGGAGGCTTTCTTT.

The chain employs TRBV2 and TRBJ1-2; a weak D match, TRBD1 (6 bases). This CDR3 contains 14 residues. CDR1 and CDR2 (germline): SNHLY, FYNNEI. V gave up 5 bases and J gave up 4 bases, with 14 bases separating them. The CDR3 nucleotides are TGTGCCAGCAGTCAAGGGGGATTCGGCTATGGCTACACCTTC. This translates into CASSQGGFGYGYTF. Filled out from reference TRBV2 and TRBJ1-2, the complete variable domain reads EPEVTQTPSHQVTQMGQEVILRCVPISNHLYFYWYRQILGQKVEFLVSFYNNEISEKSEIFDDQFSVERPDGSNFTLKIRSTKLEDSAMYFCASSQGGFGYGYTFGSGTRLTVV.

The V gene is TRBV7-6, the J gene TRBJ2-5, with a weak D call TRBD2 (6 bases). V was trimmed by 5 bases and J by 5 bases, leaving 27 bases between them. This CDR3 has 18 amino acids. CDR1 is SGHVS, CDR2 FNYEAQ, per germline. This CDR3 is CASSHPYFQSPGGETQYF. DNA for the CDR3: TGTGCCAGCAGCCATCCGTATTTTCAGTCCCCTGGGGGGGAGACCCAGTACTTC.

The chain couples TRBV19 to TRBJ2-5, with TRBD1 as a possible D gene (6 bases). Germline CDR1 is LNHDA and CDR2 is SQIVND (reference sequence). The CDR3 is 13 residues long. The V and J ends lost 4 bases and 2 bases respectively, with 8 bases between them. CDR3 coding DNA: TGTGCCAGTAGTAAGGGACATCAAGAGACCCAGTACTTC. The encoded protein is CASSKGHQETQYF. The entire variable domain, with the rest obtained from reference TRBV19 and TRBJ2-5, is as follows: DGGITQSPKYLFRKEGQNVTLSCEQNLNHDAMYWYRQDPGQGLRLIYYSQIVNDFQKGDIAEGYSVSREKKESFPLTVTSAQKNPTAFYLCASSKGHQETQYFGPGTRLLVL.

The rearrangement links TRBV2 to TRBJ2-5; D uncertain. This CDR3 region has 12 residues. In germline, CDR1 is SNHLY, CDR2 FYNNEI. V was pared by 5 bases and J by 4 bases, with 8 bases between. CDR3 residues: CASSLIAETQYF. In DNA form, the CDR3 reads TGTGCCAGCAGTTTGATAGCAGAGACCCAGTACTTC.

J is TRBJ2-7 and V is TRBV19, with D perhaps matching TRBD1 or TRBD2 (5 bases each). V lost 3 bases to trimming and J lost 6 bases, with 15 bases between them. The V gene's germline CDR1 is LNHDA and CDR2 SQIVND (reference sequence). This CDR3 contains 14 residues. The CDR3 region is CASSMQGAAIEQYF. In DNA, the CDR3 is TGTGCCAGTAGTATGCAGGGAGCCGCTATCGAGCAGTACTTC.

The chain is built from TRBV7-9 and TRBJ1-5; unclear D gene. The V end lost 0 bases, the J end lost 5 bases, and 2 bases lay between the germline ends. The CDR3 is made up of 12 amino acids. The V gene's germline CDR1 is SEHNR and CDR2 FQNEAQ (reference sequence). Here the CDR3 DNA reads TGTGCCAGCAGCTTAGCGGATCAGCCCCAGCATTTT. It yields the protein CASSLADQPQHF.

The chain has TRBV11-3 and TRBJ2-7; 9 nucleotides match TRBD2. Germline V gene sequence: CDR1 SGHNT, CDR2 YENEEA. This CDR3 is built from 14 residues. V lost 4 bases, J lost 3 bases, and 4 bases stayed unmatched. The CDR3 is CASSWASGNYEQYF. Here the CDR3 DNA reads TGTGCCAGCAGCTGGGCTAGCGGGAACTACGAGCAGTACTTC.

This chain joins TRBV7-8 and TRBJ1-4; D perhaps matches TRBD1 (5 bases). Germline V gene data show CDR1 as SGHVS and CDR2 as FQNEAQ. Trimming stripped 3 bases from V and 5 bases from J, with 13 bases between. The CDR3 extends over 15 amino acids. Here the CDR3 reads CASSFGDGRNEKLFF. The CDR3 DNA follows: TGTGCCAGCAGCTTCGGGGACGGCAGAAATGAAAAACTGTTTTTT.

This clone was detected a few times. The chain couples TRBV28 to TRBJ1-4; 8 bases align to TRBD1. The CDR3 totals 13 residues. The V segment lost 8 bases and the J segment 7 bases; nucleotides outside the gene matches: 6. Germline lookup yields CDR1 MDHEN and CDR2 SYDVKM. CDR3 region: CASGPGGGEKLFF. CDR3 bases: TGTGCCAGCGGACCAGGGGGCGGTGAAAAACTGTTTTTT.

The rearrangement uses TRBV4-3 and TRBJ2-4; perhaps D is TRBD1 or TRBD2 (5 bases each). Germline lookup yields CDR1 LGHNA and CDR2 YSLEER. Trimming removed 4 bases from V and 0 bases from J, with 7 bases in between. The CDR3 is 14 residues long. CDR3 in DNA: TGCGCCAGCAGCCGGGACCTAGCCAAAAACATTCAGTACTTC. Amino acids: CASSRDLAKNIQYF.

CDR3 sequence (DNA): TGCAGCGTTGGAGGGGCTGGGGCCAACGTCCTGACTTTC. This encodes CSVGGAGANVLTF. The rearrangement uses TRBV29-1 and TRBJ2-6; D may match TRBD1 or TRBD2 (5 bases each). Germline V gene sequence: CDR1 SQVTM, CDR2 ANQGSEA. CDR3 length: 13 residues. The V and J ends lost 4 bases and 2 bases respectively, with 6 bases between them.

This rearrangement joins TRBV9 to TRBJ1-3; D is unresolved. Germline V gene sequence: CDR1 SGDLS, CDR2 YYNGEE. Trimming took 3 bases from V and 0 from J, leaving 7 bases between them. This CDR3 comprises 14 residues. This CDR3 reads CASSEHFSGNTIYF. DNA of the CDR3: TGTGCCAGCAGCGAACATTTCTCTGGAAACACCATATATTTT.

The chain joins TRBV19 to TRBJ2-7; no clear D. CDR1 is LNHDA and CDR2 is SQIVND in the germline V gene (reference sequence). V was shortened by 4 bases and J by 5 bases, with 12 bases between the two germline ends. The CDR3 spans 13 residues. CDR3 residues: CASSSWSGDEQYF. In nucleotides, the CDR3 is TGTGCCAGTAGTAGCTGGAGTGGGGACGAGCAGTACTTC.

This CDR3 reads CASSGQISNQPQHF. CDR3 in DNA: TGTGCCAGCAGCGGACAGATTAGCAATCAGCCCCAGCATTTT. The chain employs TRBV27 and TRBJ1-5, with D possibly being TRBD1 (6 bases). V was clipped by 6 bases and J by 0 bases, with 9 bases between them. The length of the CDR3 is 14 residues. In germline, CDR1 is MNHEY, CDR2 SMNVEV (reference sequence).

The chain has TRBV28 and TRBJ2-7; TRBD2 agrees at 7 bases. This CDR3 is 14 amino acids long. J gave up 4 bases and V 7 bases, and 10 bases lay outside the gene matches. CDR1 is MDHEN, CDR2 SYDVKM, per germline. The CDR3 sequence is CASTTRREGYEQYF. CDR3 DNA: TGTGCCAGCACCACTCGGAGGGAGGGTTACGAGCAGTACTTC.